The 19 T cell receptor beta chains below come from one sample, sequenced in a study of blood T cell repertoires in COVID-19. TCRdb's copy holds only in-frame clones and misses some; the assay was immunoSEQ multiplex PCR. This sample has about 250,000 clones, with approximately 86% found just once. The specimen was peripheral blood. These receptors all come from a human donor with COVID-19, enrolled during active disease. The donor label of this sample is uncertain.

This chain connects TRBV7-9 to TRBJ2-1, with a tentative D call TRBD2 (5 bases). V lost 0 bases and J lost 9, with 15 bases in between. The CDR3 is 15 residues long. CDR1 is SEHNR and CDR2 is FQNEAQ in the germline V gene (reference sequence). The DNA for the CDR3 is TGTGCCAGCAGCTTAGCCTCCGGGGTAGTAGGTGAGCAGTTCTTC. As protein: CASSLASGVVGEQFF.

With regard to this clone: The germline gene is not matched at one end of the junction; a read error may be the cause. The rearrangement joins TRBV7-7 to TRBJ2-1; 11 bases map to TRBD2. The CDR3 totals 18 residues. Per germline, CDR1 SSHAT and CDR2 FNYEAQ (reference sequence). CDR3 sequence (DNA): TGTGCTAGCAGCCCCTTCGACCTACTAGCGGGAGAGGGCAATGAGCAGTTCTTC. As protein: CASSPFDLLAGEGNEQFF.

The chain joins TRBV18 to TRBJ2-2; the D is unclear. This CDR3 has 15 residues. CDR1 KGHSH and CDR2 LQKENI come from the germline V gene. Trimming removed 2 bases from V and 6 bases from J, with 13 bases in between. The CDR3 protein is CASSPTSQVAGELFF. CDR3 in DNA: TGTGCCAGCTCACCAACGAGCCAGGTGGCCGGGGAGCTGTTTTTT. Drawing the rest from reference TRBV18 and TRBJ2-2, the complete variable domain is NAGVMQNPRHLVRRRGQEARLRCSPMKGHSHVYWYRQLPEEGLKFMVYLQKENIIDESGMPKERFSAEFPKEGPSILRIQQVVRGDSAAYFCASSPTSQVAGELFFGEGSRLTVL.

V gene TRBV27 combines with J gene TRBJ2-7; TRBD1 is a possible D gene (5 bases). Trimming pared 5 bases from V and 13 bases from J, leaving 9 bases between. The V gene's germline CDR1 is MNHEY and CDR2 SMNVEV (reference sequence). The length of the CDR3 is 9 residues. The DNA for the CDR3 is TGTGCCAGCAGTCAGGGATTCTACTTC. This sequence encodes CASSQGFYF.

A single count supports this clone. As DNA, the CDR3 is TGTGCCAGCTCTCCGCGGGGGACAGGGTACAGTACTAGCACAGATACGCAGTATTTT. This translates into CASSPRGTGYSTSTDTQYF. The chain carries TRBV18 and TRBJ2-3; 9 bases are a match to TRBD1. Germline V gene data show CDR1 as KGHSH and CDR2 as LQKENI. V was clipped by 6 bases and J by 0 bases; unmatched bases: 16. This CDR3 comprises 19 residues.

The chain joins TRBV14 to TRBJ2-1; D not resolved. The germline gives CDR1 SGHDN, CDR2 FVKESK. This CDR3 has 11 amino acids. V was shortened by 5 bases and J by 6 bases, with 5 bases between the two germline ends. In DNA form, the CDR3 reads TGTGCCAGCAGCTTTAGCAATGAGCAGTTCTTC. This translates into CASSFSNEQFF.

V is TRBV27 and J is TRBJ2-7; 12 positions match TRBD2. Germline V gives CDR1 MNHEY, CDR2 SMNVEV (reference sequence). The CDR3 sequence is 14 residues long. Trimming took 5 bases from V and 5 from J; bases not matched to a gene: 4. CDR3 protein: CASSRLAGVDEQYF. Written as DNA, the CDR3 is TGTGCCAGCAGTAGACTAGCGGGAGTCGACGAGCAGTACTTC.

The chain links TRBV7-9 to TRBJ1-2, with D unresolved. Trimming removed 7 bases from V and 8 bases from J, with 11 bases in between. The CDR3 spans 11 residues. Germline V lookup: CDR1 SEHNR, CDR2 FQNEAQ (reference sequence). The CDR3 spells CASNPTNGYTF. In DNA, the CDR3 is TGTGCCAGCAACCCTACCAACGGCTACACCTTC.

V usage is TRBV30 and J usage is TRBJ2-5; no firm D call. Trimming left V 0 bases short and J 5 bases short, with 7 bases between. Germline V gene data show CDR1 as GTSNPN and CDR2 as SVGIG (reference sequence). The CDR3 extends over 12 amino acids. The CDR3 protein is CAWSVPIETQYF. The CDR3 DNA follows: TGTGCCTGGAGTGTACCTATCGAGACCCAGTACTTC.

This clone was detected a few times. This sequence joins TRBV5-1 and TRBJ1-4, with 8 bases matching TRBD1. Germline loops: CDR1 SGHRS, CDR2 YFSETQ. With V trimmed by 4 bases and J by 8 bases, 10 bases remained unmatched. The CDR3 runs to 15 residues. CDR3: CASSRTDREREKLFF. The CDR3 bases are TGCGCCAGCAGCCGTACGGACAGGGAGCGAGAAAAACTGTTTTTT.

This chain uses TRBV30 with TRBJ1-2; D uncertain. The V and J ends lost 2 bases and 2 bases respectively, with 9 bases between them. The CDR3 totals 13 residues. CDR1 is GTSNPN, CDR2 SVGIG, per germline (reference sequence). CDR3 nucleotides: TGTGCCTGGAGTCGTGGCAGGAACTATGGCTACACCTTC. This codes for CAWSRGRNYGYTF.

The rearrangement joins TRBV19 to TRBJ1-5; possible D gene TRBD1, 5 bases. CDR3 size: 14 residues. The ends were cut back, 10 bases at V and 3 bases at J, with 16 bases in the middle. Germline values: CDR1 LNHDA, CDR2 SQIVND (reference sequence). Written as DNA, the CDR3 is TGTGCCACGAGGGAGGACACAAACAATCAGCCCCAGCATTTT. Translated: CATREDTNNQPQHF.

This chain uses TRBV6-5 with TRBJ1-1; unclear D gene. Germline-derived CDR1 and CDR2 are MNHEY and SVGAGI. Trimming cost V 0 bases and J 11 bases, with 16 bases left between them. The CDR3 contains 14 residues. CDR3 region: CASSYSSGGTGAFF. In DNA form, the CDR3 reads TGTGCCAGCAGTTACTCGTCGGGCGGAACGGGGGCTTTCTTT.

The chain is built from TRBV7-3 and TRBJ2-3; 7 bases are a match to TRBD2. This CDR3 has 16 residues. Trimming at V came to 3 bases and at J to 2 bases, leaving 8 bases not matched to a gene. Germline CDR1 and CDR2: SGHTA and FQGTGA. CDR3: CASSLVAGVVTDTQYF. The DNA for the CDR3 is TGTGCCAGCAGCTTGGTTGCGGGAGTAGTCACAGATACGCAGTATTTT.

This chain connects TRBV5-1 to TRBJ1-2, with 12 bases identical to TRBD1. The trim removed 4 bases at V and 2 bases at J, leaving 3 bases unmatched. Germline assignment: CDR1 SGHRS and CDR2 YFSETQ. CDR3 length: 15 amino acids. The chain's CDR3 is CASSGGQGANYGYTF. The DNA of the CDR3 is TGCGCCAGCAGCGGGGGACAGGGGGCAAACTATGGCTACACCTTC. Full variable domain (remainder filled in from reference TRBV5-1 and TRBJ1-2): KAGVTQTPRYLIKTRGQQVTLSCSPISGHRSVSWYQQTPGQGLQFLFEYFSETQRNKGNFPGRFSGRQFSNSRSEMNVSTLELGDSALYLCASSGGQGANYGYTFGSGTRLTVV.

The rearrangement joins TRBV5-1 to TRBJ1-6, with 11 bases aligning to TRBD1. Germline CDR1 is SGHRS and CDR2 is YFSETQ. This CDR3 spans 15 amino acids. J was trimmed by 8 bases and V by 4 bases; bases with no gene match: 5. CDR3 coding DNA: TGCGCCAGCAGCCTCCGGACAGGGGGCGATTCACCCCTCCACTTT. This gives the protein CASSLRTGGDSPLHF.

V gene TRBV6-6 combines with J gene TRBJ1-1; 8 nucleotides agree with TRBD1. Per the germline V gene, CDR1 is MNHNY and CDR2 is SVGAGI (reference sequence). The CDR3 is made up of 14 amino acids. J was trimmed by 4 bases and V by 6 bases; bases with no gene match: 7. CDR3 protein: CASSLDRVGTEAFF. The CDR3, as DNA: TGTGCCAGCAGCTTGGACAGGGTGGGCACTGAAGCTTTCTTT.

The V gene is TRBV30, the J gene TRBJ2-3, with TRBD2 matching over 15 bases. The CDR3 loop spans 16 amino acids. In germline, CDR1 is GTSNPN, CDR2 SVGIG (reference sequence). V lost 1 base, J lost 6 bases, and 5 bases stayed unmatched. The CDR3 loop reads CAWSGPGTSGGDTQYF. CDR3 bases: TGTGCCTGGAGTGGACCCGGGACTAGCGGGGGGGATACGCAGTATTTT.

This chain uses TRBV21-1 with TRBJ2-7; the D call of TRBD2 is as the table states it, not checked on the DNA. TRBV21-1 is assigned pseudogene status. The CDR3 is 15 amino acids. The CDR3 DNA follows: TGTGCCAGCAGCAAAGAAGCTAGCGGGAGGAACGAGCAGTACTTC. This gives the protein CASSKEASGRNEQYF.